Sequencing of this T cell receptor beta chain was carried out in a study of PD-1 blockade in classical Hodgkin lymphoma. Study at large: Nivolumab dosing for patients was 3 mg/kg, administered intravenously every 2 weeks.

This clone was detected once. V was clipped by 5 bases and J by 2 bases, with 23 bases between them. Germline CDR1 MNHEY, CDR2 SMNVEV (reference sequence). The CDR3 is 18 residues long. Produced via immunoSEQ multiplex PCR; TCRdb's table is partial and in-frame only. The sample carries 60,000 or so clones, 90% recorded once. Every one of the patients relapsed after autologous stem cell transplantation (brentuximab vedotin exposure was variable). The TCR comes from a human donor with classical Hodgkin lymphoma. This rearrangement joins TRBV27 to TRBJ2-3; D might be TRBD2 (6 bases). This sample comprised peripheral blood mononuclear cells (PBMCs), obtained at baseline. CDR3 sequence (DNA): TGTGCCAGCAGTCCCCGCAGACATACGGGGGATCACACAGATACGCAGTATTTT. This translates into CASSPRRHTGDHTDTQYF.